This T cell receptor (beta chain) was recorded in a study of T cells in Graves' hyperthyroidism and ophthalmopathy. Looking at the study overall: Peripheral blood specimens were obtained at initial diagnosis, prior to any treatment.

The investigators amplified TCR beta CDR3 regions from RNA transcripts. The HTBI set primed first-round TCR CDR3 RT-PCR. One entry per CDR3 protein, called by TCRdb with MiXCR from the multiplex PCR reads. Of more than 350,000 distinct CDR3 sequences in the sample, 14% to 15% are singletons; the top ten hold approximately 32%. Germline V gene lookup returns CDR1 SGHTA and CDR2 FQGTGA. The CDR3 is 10 amino acids long, termini counted. In the case of this clonotype: The antigen is not known. Since the CDR3 does not end with the conserved phenylalanine or tryptophan, this likely comes from a read error. It is unclear where the CDR3 begins or ends on the DNA, so no DNA is shown, and the CDR3 is as TCRdb lists it.

The study, taken as a whole, reports: Model predictions of ophthalmopathy came a median around 6.5 months before onset.

The rearrangement links TRBV7-3 to TRBJ1-2; the tabulated D call, TRBD1, remains unverified against the DNA. The specimen was blood. The source of this sequence is a woman in her thirties with Graves' hyperthyroidism. CDR3 residues: CASRRDRGRG.